What follows is one TCR beta chain and its context. Its antigen remains unidentified. Compared with germline, one end of the junction differs, possibly owing to a read error. The same CDR3 is also encoded by other DNA sequences in this sample. The record originates from a study of T cell responses to AZD1222 COVID-19 vaccine (dated by TCRdb to the early 2020s). General notes on the study: A total of 233 trial participants underwent TCR sequencing, of whom 207 received two doses of AZD1222 and roughly 25 received two doses of the MenACWY control vaccine. Trial participants were enrolled by age into 18-55, 56-69 and 70-plus year subgroups, with roughly 160, 29 and 62 TCR-sequenced participants respectively.

Per the publication, the time point label means: baseline before first vaccination. The treatment or condition label for this specimen denotes: meningococcal conjugate vaccine given as trial control. Vaccinee samples were obtained from the UK trials COV001 and COV002, which included a single-blind randomized controlled phase 2/3 trial of AZD1222 (ChAdOx1 nCoV-19) in healthy adults. For TCRbeta chain sequencing, PBMC samples from trial participants were taken at day 0 and at day 28 after the second dose. Results and caveats for the whole study, not just this receptor: Participants were mostly white British and included more females than males, and it was suggested by the authors that clonal diversity may have been underestimated. Conclusions about previously exposed vaccinees are limited because only 5 or 6 AZD1222 recipients were SARS-CoV-2 seropositive at baseline. The 56-69-year group was small, and its depth increase did not reach significance, likely because of low power. No day 14 peak-response samples were available, so repertoires were characterized only after the peak T cell response. After two AZD1222 doses, spike-specific TCR breadth and depth were significantly higher than at day 0 and than in MenACWY recipients. Epitopes outside the regions mutated in the B.1.351 and B.1.1.7 variants were reportedly recognized by nearly half of the unique spike-specific TCRs. CD4 TCRs associated with the vaccine covered the entire spike protein, and the dominant responses were in regions 160-218 and 743-854.

The CDR3 regions of human TCRbeta chains were analyzed by immunosequencing. In the paper's pipeline: TCRs in the repertoires were matched against a reference library of SARS-CoV-2-specific TCRs that had been generated with the MIRA antigen-specificity platform. Breadth meant the fraction of unique TCRs that were SARS-CoV-2-associated, whereas depth meant the fraction of total T cells that were SARS-CoV-2-associated. Each spike-specific TCR was assigned to its reactive spike region and to a CD4 or CD8 class using the MIRA data. Log10-transformed breadth and depth values were compared by one-way ANOVA with Sidak's multiple comparisons tests. The table comes from immuneACCESS by way of TCRdb, which keeps in-frame sequences with V and J called. Part of the clones is missing from these tables; in studies checked, under half for an unresolved V gene and the rest for unknown reasons. D and trimming come from the DNA, and the V and J calls and clone size come from that table. The sample yields more than 150,000 clones; 87% were counted once. The biggest ten clones account for 2.5% to 3% of the sample.

This TCR was recovered from an adult in good health. Sequencing used peripheral blood, obtained on day 0 of MenACWY control vaccination.

The DNA sequence is TGCGCCAGCAGCCAGGGGGACACTGAAGCTTTCTTT. Its coded protein is CASSQGDTEAFF. The chain couples TRBV3-1 (or the pseudogene TRBV3-2) to TRBJ1-1, with 7 bases aligning to TRBD1. The germline V gene (reference sequence) provides CDR1 LGHDT and CDR2 YNNKEL. From cysteine to phenylalanine, the CDR3 is 12 amino acids long. Only the CDR3 region is kept as DNA, spanning 36 bases read in frame from base 1.